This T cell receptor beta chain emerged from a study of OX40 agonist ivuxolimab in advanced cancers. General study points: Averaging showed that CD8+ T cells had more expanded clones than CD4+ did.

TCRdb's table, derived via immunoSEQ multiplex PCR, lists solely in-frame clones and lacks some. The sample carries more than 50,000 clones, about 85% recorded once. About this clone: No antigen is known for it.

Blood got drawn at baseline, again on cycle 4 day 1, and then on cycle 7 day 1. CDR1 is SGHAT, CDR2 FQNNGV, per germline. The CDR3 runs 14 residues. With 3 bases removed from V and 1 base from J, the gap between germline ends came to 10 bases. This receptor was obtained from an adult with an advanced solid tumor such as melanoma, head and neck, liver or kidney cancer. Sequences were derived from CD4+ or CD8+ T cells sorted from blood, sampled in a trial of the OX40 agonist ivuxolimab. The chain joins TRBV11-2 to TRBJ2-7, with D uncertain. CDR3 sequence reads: CASSLASSSYEQYF. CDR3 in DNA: TGTGCCAGCAGCTTGGCAAGTTCTTCCTACGAGCAGTACTTC.